The 32 T cell receptor beta chains below all came from one sample that was sequenced in a study of blood T cell repertoires in COVID-19. The data were produced by immunoSEQ multiplex PCR, yet TCRdb's version contains in-frame clones alone and is incomplete. The sample lists more than 150,000 clones, roughly 79% occurring once. Sequences were obtained from peripheral blood. All receptors derive from a woman of 80 years or more with COVID-19, enrolled during active disease.

The gene calls are TRBV18 and TRBJ2-3; TRBD1 matches 7 bases. Germline V gene lookup returns CDR1 KGHSH and CDR2 LQKENI. The ends lost 2 bases at V and 1 base at J; junction bases unmatched: 3. The CDR3 sequence is 15 residues long. In nucleotides, the CDR3 is TGTGCCAGCTCACCAAGACAGGGTGGCACAGATACGCAGTATTTT. Protein sequence: CASSPRQGGTDTQYF.

As for this clone: At one end, the junction sequence differs from germline, possibly due to a read error. J is TRBJ2-5 and V is TRBV9, with D perhaps TRBD2 (7 bases). Looked up from germline, CDR1 is SGDLS and CDR2 is YYNGEE. This CDR3 contains 14 residues. CDR3 residues: CASSVGGGRETQYF. CDR3 bases: TGCGCCAGCAGCGTAGGGGGGGGGCGAGAGACCCAGTACTTC. Full variable domain (remainder filled in from reference TRBV9 and TRBJ2-5): DSGVTQTPKHLITATGQRVTLRCSPRSGDLSVYWYQQSLDQGLQFLIQYYNGEERAKGNILERFSAQQFPDLHSELNLSSLELGDSALYFCASSVGGGRETQYFGPGTRLLVL.

J is TRBJ2-7 and V is TRBV11-2, with a possible D match to TRBD1 (6 bases). V was shortened by 3 bases and J by 0 bases, with 9 bases between the two germline ends. CDR1 is SGHAT and CDR2 is FQNNGV in the germline V gene. The CDR3 consists of 14 residues. The CDR3 nucleotides are TGTGCCAGCAGCTTCACAGGGAACTCCTACGAGCAGTACTTC. This gives the protein CASSFTGNSYEQYF.

V and J are TRBV6-1 and TRBJ1-2, with TRBD1 as a possible D gene (5 bases). The CDR3 is 14 residues long. The V end was cut by 0 bases, the J end by 5 bases, with 10 bases between. Germline V gene data show CDR1 as MNHNS and CDR2 as SASEGT. CDR3 nucleotide sequence: TGTGCCAGCAGTGAAGCGCCAGGGTGGTATGGCTACACCTTC. Translation: CASSEAPGWYGYTF.

This clone has only a few counts. The chain recombines TRBV7-9 with TRBJ2-1, with 8 nucleotides matching TRBD1. Germline V gene data show CDR1 as SEHNR and CDR2 as FQNEAQ (reference sequence). The ends lost 1 base at V and 2 bases at J; junction bases unmatched: 1. The CDR3 is 15 residues long. This CDR3 is CASSLDRGTYNEQFF. CDR3 nucleotide sequence: TGTGCCAGCAGCTTAGACAGGGGGACCTACAATGAGCAGTTCTTC.

V is TRBV6-1 and J is TRBJ2-1; possible D gene TRBD1, 6 bases. The CDR3 loop spans 18 amino acids. Trimming removed 4 bases from V and 0 bases from J, with 19 bases in between. Germline CDR1 MNHNS, CDR2 SASEGT. CDR3 nucleotide sequence: TGTGCCAGCAGTGGTTTCTCTATACAGGGACACTCCTACAATGAGCAGTTCTTC. Its protein product is CASSGFSIQGHSYNEQFF.

The chain combines TRBV6-6 with TRBJ2-7; D may be TRBD2 (5 bases). The V gene's germline CDR1 is MNHNY and CDR2 SVGAGI (reference sequence). With 2 bases removed from V and 0 bases from J, the gap between germline ends came to 5 bases. This CDR3 is built from 13 residues. Here the CDR3 DNA reads TGTGCCAGCAGTTACGCGGGCTCCTACGAGCAGTACTTC. Translation gives CASSYAGSYEQYF.

This clone was seen only once. The chain employs TRBV28 and TRBJ1-5; weak D call: TRBD1 (6 bases). CDR1 MDHEN and CDR2 SYDVKM come from the germline V gene. The CDR3 length is 15 residues. V lost 5 bases, J lost 6 bases, and 17 bases lay in between. The CDR3 spells CASSPRGRGSQPQHF. CDR3 in DNA: TGTGCCAGCAGTCCGCGGGGGCGAGGGAGTCAGCCCCAGCATTTT.

The rearrangement uses TRBV7-9 and TRBJ2-7, with 11 bases lining up with TRBD1. Trimming removed 5 bases from V and 5 bases from J; junction bases left unmatched: 11. Germline values: CDR1 SEHNR, CDR2 FQNEAQ (reference sequence). This CDR3 comprises 16 residues. Here the CDR3 DNA reads TGTGCCAGCAGCGGGAGGTGGGACAGGGGGACGAACGAGCAGTACTTC. It specifies CASSGRWDRGTNEQYF.

This chain links TRBV10-3 with TRBJ2-5, with 12 bases aligning to TRBD2. The V gene end was trimmed by 10 bases and the J gene end by 5 bases; junction bases not matched to a gene: 8. The CDR3 extends over 14 amino acids. The germline V gene encodes CDR1 ENHRY and CDR2 SYGVKD. Written as DNA, the CDR3 is TGTGCCACCAAGGGCACTAGCGGGGGGGAGACCCAGTACTTC. Its translation is CATKGTSGGETQYF.

Regarding this clone: The junction departs from the called germline gene at one end, perhaps through a read error. The chain employs TRBV19 and TRBJ1-2; weak D call: TRBD1 (5 bases). The germline V gene encodes CDR1 LNHDA and CDR2 SQIVND (reference sequence). The CDR3 runs to 12 residues. Written as DNA, the CDR3 is TGTGCCAGTAGTATGCAGGGAGGGATACCCAGCTTC. Residues: CASSMQGGIPSF.

CDR3 bases: TGTGCCACGAGACATTTGGACAGGGACAACTACGAGCAGTACTTC. Translated, it gives CATRHLDRDNYEQYF. The V call is TRBV28, the J call TRBJ2-7, with 8 bases fitting TRBD1. This CDR3 region has 15 residues. The germline CDR1 and CDR2 sequences are MDHEN and SYDVKM. J gave up 3 bases and V 10 bases, and 14 bases lay outside the gene matches.

The chain is built from TRBV7-2 and TRBJ2-7; 7 positions agree with TRBD2. CDR1 is SGHTA, CDR2 FQGNSA, per germline. V lost 2 bases, J lost 0 bases, and 4 bases stayed unmatched. CDR3 size: 15 residues. CDR3 bases: TGTGCCAGCAGCTTATTCGGCGGGGGCTCCTACGAGCAGTACTTC. Translation: CASSLFGGGSYEQYF.

V and J are TRBV5-4 and TRBJ1-1; no firm D call. CDR1 is SGHNT and CDR2 is YYREEE in the germline V gene (reference sequence). The CDR3 has 12 residues. Trimming took off 1 base at V and 2 bases at J, with 3 bases between the two ends. CDR3 amino acids: CASSLLNTEAFF. CDR3 nucleotide sequence: TGTGCCAGCAGCTTGCTCAACACTGAAGCTTTCTTT.

The chain recombines TRBV7-3 with TRBJ2-1, with 9 nucleotides matching TRBD1. Germline loops: CDR1 SGHTA, CDR2 FQGTGA. The ends lost 1 base at V and 0 bases at J; junction bases unmatched: 1. This CDR3 contains 16 residues. The DNA of the CDR3 is TGTGCCAGCAGCTTAATGGGACAGGGCTCCTACAATGAGCAGTTCTTC. Protein product: CASSLMGQGSYNEQFF.

This clone has a handful of counts. The J gene is TRBJ2-3, the V gene TRBV7-3, with 7 bases lining up with TRBD2. J lost 3 bases, V lost 2 bases, and 5 bases had no gene match. The CDR3 consists of 15 residues. The germline V gene encodes CDR1 SGHTA and CDR2 FQGTGA. The chain's CDR3 is CASSLFGGGTDTQYF. Written as DNA, the CDR3 is TGTGCCAGCAGCTTATTCGGCGGGGGTACAGATACGCAGTATTTT.

In this sample, this clone turned up a few times. This CDR3 is CASSLSLSPLHF. CDR3 coding DNA: TGTGCCAGCAGCTTGTCCCTTTCACCCCTCCACTTT. V gene TRBV5-6 combines with J gene TRBJ1-6; no reliable D call. Germline assignment: CDR1 SGHDT and CDR2 YYEEEE. Trimming stripped 1 base from V and 9 bases from J, with 5 bases between. This CDR3 region has 12 residues.

The V call is TRBV11-3, the J call TRBJ1-1; unclear D gene. The CDR3 extends over 14 amino acids. Trimming took off 5 bases at V and 1 base at J, with 11 bases between the two ends. Germline values: CDR1 SGHNT, CDR2 YENEEA. The DNA for the CDR3 is TGTGCCAGCAGCCTGCCGGGGAGGAACACTGAAGCTTTCTTT. Protein: CASSLPGRNTEAFF.

The genes are TRBV7-2 and TRBJ2-3; 11 nucleotides align to TRBD2. Germline V lookup: CDR1 SGHTA, CDR2 FQGNSA. After removal of 5 bases from V and 2 bases from J, the junction contained 6 bases not matched to a gene. This CDR3 region has 16 residues. Written as DNA, the CDR3 is TGTGCCAGCAGCATACTAGCGGGGGCCCACACAGATACGCAGTATTTT. This sequence encodes CASSILAGAHTDTQYF.

This clone is a singleton in its sample. This chain connects TRBV18 to TRBJ2-1; the match to TRBD2 covers 11 bases. This CDR3 spans 14 amino acids. Trimming took 0 bases from V and 8 from J; bases not matched to a gene: 0. Germline V gene sequence: CDR1 KGHSH, CDR2 LQKENI. The CDR3 is CASSPPGLADEQFF. The DNA for the CDR3 is TGTGCCAGCTCACCACCGGGACTAGCGGATGAGCAGTTCTTC. The full variable domain, in which reference TRBV18 and TRBJ2-1 provide the parts outside the CDR3, is NAGVMQNPRHLVRRRGQEARLRCSPMKGHSHVYWYRQLPEEGLKFMVYLQKENIIDESGMPKERFSAEFPKEGPSILRIQQVVRGDSAAYFCASSPPGLADEQFFGPGTRLTVL.

CDR3 loop: CASRGSRTGGSSYEQYF. The CDR3 DNA reads TGTGCCAGCAGGGGATCGAGGACAGGGGGCTCTTCCTACGAGCAGTACTTC. J is TRBJ2-7 and V is TRBV2; 11 nucleotides line up with TRBD1. CDR3 size: 17 residues. Looked up from germline, CDR1 is SNHLY and CDR2 is FYNNEI. Germline trimming cut 6 bases from V and 1 base from J; bases unmatched to any gene: 11.

V usage is TRBV11-3 and J usage is TRBJ1-1, with D unclear. CDR1 SGHNT and CDR2 YENEEA come from the germline V gene. V lost 1 base, J lost 2 bases, and 8 bases lay in between. This CDR3 is 14 amino acids long. DNA for the CDR3: TGTGCCAGCAGCTTAGGGGCAGCTAACACTGAAGCTTTCTTT. Protein product: CASSLGAANTEAFF.

V gene TRBV7-8 combines with J gene TRBJ2-7, with 10 bases aligning to TRBD1. Germline V gene sequence: CDR1 SGHVS, CDR2 FQNEAQ. The CDR3 contains 17 residues. V shed 0 bases, J shed 6 bases, and the junction held 11 bases outside the gene matches. The chain's CDR3 is CASSLALLFGTGVEQYF. DNA of the CDR3: TGTGCCAGCAGCTTAGCGCTATTGTTTGGGACAGGGGTCGAGCAGTACTTC.

The chain combines TRBV27 with TRBJ2-2; D ambiguous. This CDR3 spans 12 amino acids. The germline V gene has CDR1 MNHEY and CDR2 SMNVEV (reference sequence). V lost 8 bases and J 1 base, leaving 5 bases between the germline ends. The CDR3 reads CASGQNTGELFF. The CDR3 region has the DNA TGTGCCAGCGGGCAGAACACCGGGGAGCTGTTTTTT.

CDR3 sequence: CASSFSITTGTDTQYF. The CDR3 region has the DNA TGTGCCAGCAGCTTTAGCATAACGACAGGGACAGATACGCAGTATTTT. The chain links TRBV7-9 to TRBJ2-3, with 7 bases lining up with TRBD1. CDR1 is SEHNR, CDR2 FQNEAQ, per germline (reference sequence). The V and J ends lost 3 bases and 3 bases, in that order; junction bases with no gene match: 9. The CDR3 spans 16 residues.

This sequence joins TRBV7-9 and TRBJ1-1; no reliable D call. Trimming removed 5 bases from V and 7 bases from J, with 23 bases in between. This CDR3 region has 16 residues. Germline assignment: CDR1 SEHNR and CDR2 FQNEAQ (reference sequence). CDR3 protein: CASSPPLLGRRDEAFF. DNA for the CDR3: TGTGCCAGCAGCCCCCCCCTGCTTGGGCGACGCGATGAAGCTTTCTTT.

V gene TRBV19 combines with J gene TRBJ1-2; tentative D call: TRBD1 (5 bases). The CDR3 sequence is 14 residues long. In germline, CDR1 is LNHDA, CDR2 SQIVND (reference sequence). V lost 5 bases and J 1 base, leaving 11 bases between the germline ends. DNA for the CDR3: TGTGCCAGTAGTCGAAAGACAGATAACTATGGCTACACCTTC. It yields the protein CASSRKTDNYGYTF.

The chain employs TRBV7-9 and TRBJ1-1, with D hard to call. This CDR3 has 15 amino acids. Germline-derived CDR1 and CDR2 are SEHNR and FQNEAQ (reference sequence). V dropped 5 bases and J dropped 11 bases, with 24 bases sitting between them. The CDR3, as DNA: TGTGCCAGCAGCCCACGCTCCGACCATTCCGGGAGGGCTTTCTTT. Protein sequence: CASSPRSDHSGRAFF.

This chain links TRBV5-1 with TRBJ2-1, with TRBD1 as a possible D gene (5 bases). With 0 bases removed from V and 8 bases from J, the gap between germline ends came to 6 bases. The CDR3 is made up of 12 amino acids. Germline CDR1 reads SGHRS; CDR2 reads YFSETQ. The CDR3 bases are TGCGCCAGCAGCTTGGAAGGGGATGAGCAGTTCTTC. It is translated as CASSLEGDEQFF.

The rearrangement uses TRBV6-5 and TRBJ1-3, with unresolved D. The CDR3 sequence is 13 residues long. Trimming took 0 bases from V and 4 from J, leaving 4 bases between them. Germline CDR1 is MNHEY and CDR2 is SVGAGI. Written as DNA, the CDR3 is TGTGCCAGCAGTTACTCGTTAGGAAACACCATATATTTT. Protein sequence: CASSYSLGNTIYF.

This chain uses TRBV4-1 with TRBJ2-7; D gene unclear. V dropped 0 bases and J dropped 0 bases, with 6 bases sitting between them. The length of the CDR3 is 14 residues. In germline, CDR1 is MGHRA, CDR2 YSYEKL. CDR3 loop: CASSQDWSSYEQYF. DNA for the CDR3: TGCGCCAGCAGCCAAGACTGGAGCTCCTACGAGCAGTACTTC.

The chain joins TRBV5-1 to TRBJ2-5; D is unclear. CDR1 is SGHRS and CDR2 is YFSETQ in the germline V gene. CDR3 length: 14 amino acids. The V and J ends lost 1 base and 1 base respectively, with 8 bases between them. The CDR3 spells CASSLFRSQETQYF. The CDR3 DNA reads TGCGCCAGCAGCTTGTTTAGGAGCCAAGAGACCCAGTACTTC.